This entry concerns a single TCR beta chain. In germline, CDR1 is MNHEY, CDR2 SMNVEV (reference sequence). The CDR3 totals 14 residues. Trimming took off 6 bases at V and 7 bases at J, with 18 bases between the two ends. This specimen comes from a study of blood T cell repertoires in COVID-19. Overall study: Specimens from acute and convalescent COVID-19 originated in the United States, Italy and Spain. From T cells, B-cell-depleted T cells, or PBMCs came the material, which was cDNA or gDNA.

Repertoires were generated with immunoSEQ multiplex PCR, while TCRdb's copy carries only in-frame clones and drops some. Of about 140,000 clones listed, 76% are singletons. The clonotype was recovered from a woman of 80 years or more with active or convalescent COVID-19. This chain joins TRBV27 and TRBJ1-2; no definite D call. Material: peripheral blood. The CDR3 protein is CASSESGSVIGYTF. CDR3 sequence (DNA): TGTGCCAGCAGCGAGTCCGGGTCGGTAATTGGCTACACCTTC.